This passage covers 24 T cell receptor beta chains from one sample sequenced in a study of T cell responses to AZD1222 COVID-19 vaccine. TCRdb keeps only in-frame clones here, not all; method: immunoSEQ multiplex PCR. This table has more than 150,000 clones, about nine tenths appearing once. The sequences come from peripheral blood, collected on day 0 of AZD1222 vaccination. The receptors originated from an adult in good health.

The rearrangement joins TRBV7-2 to TRBJ1-1; D may be TRBD1 (6 bases). The CDR3 totals 15 residues. V gave up 6 bases and J gave up 0 bases, with 14 bases separating them. Germline V gene sequence: CDR1 SGHTA, CDR2 FQGNSA. CDR3 nucleotide sequence: TGTGCCAGCAGTCCTCCAGGGGTGATGAACACTGAAGCTTTCTTT. Translated: CASSPPGVMNTEAFF. The full variable domain, its missing parts supplied by reference TRBV7-2 and TRBJ1-1, is GAGVSQSPSNKVTEKGKDVELRCDPISGHTALYWYRQSLGQGLEFLIYFQGNSAPDKSGLPSDRFSAERTGGSVSTLTIQRTQQEDSAVYLCASSPPGVMNTEAFFGQGTRLTVV.

This clone was detected only a few times. V usage is TRBV6-2 or TRBV6-3 and J usage is TRBJ1-3, with unresolved D. CDR1 and CDR2 from the germline V gene are MNHEY and SVGEGT. This CDR3 spans 16 amino acids. With 3 bases removed from V and 0 bases from J, the gap between germline ends came to 12 bases. The CDR3: CASSYYRQDSGNTIYF. The CDR3 nucleotides read TGTGCCAGCAGTTATTACCGACAAGACTCTGGAAACACCATATATTTT.

This rearrangement joins TRBV6-2 or TRBV6-3 to TRBJ2-2; D is unresolved. V was clipped by 10 bases and J by 2 bases, with 11 bases between them. Germline values: CDR1 MNHEY, CDR2 SVGEGT. This CDR3 contains 13 residues. CDR3 residues: CATRPINTGELFF. The CDR3 DNA is TGTGCCACCAGACCTATCAACACCGGGGAGCTGTTTTTT.

The chain has TRBV15 and TRBJ1-3, with D possibly matching TRBD1 (5 bases). The CDR3 totals 14 residues. V lost 1 base, J lost 1 base, and 5 bases lay in between. Germline lookup yields CDR1 LNHNV and CDR2 YYDKDF (reference sequence). Here the CDR3 DNA reads TGTGCCACCAGCAGAGGACAGTCTGGAAACACCATATATTTT. It codes for CATSRGQSGNTIYF.

The J gene is TRBJ2-7, the V gene TRBV19; TRBD2 matches 14 bases. The V and J ends lost 6 bases and 6 bases, in that order; junction bases with no gene match: 10. This CDR3 region has 16 residues. Germline CDR1 is LNHDA and CDR2 is SQIVND (reference sequence). The CDR3 DNA follows: TGTGCCAGTAGCGCCAAGACTAGCGGGAGGGCGATCGAGCAGTACTTC. It encodes CASSAKTSGRAIEQYF.

As concerns this clone: Other DNA variants within this sample encode the same CDR3. The chain employs TRBV19 and TRBJ1-4; a possible D gene is TRBD1 (5 bases). V lost 5 bases and J lost 0, with 7 bases in between. This CDR3 comprises 14 residues. Per germline, CDR1 LNHDA and CDR2 SQIVND (reference sequence). The CDR3 DNA reads as TGTGCCAGTAGTGACAGAGCAACTAATGAAAAACTGTTTTTT. This gives the protein CASSDRATNEKLFF.

The chain employs TRBV4-1 and TRBJ2-5; D could derive from TRBD1 or TRBD2 (5 bases each). The V end lost 1 base, the J end lost 4 bases, and 19 bases lay between the germline ends. CDR1 is MGHRA and CDR2 is YSYEKL in the germline V gene. The CDR3 runs to 17 residues. The CDR3 nucleotides are TGCGCCAGCAGCCAAGGGACCGGCTGGGGGATGATAGAGACCCAGTACTTC. It is translated as CASSQGTGWGMIETQYF.

The rearrangement joins TRBV27 to TRBJ2-3; D is undetermined. From germline, CDR1 is MNHEY and CDR2 SMNVEV (reference sequence). V lost 4 bases and J lost 3, with 17 bases in between. The CDR3 sequence is 16 residues long. CDR3 nucleotides: TGTGCCAGCAGTTCCCTATGGGGATTAGGAACAGATACGCAGTATTTT. Protein sequence: CASSSLWGLGTDTQYF.

This clone was seen a single time. V and J are TRBV11-2 and TRBJ2-1, with TRBD2 matching over 14 bases. After removal of 5 bases from V and 4 bases from J, the junction contained 4 bases not matched to a gene. Germline V gene sequence: CDR1 SGHAT, CDR2 FQNNGV. The CDR3 has 16 amino acids. The CDR3 reads CASSNRLAGGYNEQFF. In DNA form, the CDR3 reads TGTGCCAGCAGCAACCGACTAGCGGGAGGGTACAATGAGCAGTTCTTC.

V gene TRBV15 combines with J gene TRBJ1-1; 7 bases are shared with TRBD1. Looked up from germline, CDR1 is LNHNV and CDR2 is YYDKDF (reference sequence). The V segment lost 5 bases and the J segment 0 bases; nucleotides outside the gene matches: 6. CDR3 length: 15 residues. CDR3 residues: CATSGGGQVNTEAFF. The DNA for the CDR3 is TGTGCCACCAGCGGGGGAGGACAGGTGAACACTGAAGCTTTCTTT. Based on the CDR3 plus reference TRBV15 and TRBJ1-1, the full variable domain is DAMVIQNPRYQVTQFGKPVTLSCSQTLNHNVMYWYQQKSSQAPKLLFHYYDKDFNNEADTPDNFQSRRPNTSFCFLDIRSPGLGDTAMYLCATSGGGQVNTEAFFGQGTRLTVV.

V is TRBV6-5 and J is TRBJ1-2; possible D gene TRBD1, 6 bases. V dropped 6 bases and J dropped 4 bases, with 15 bases sitting between them. The germline V gene has CDR1 MNHEY and CDR2 SVGAGI. The CDR3 runs to 14 residues. The CDR3 DNA reads as TGTGCCAGCAGCAGAAAGGGACACGGCTATGGCTACACCTTC. It specifies CASSRKGHGYGYTF.

The chain uses TRBV27 and TRBJ1-1; D remains unclear. CDR1 MNHEY and CDR2 SMNVEV come from the germline V gene (reference sequence). V lost 5 bases and J 4 bases, leaving 11 bases between the germline ends. This CDR3 is 13 amino acids long. The CDR3 nucleotides read TGTGCCAGCAGTAGGACCCTCCCCACTGAAGCTTTCTTT. It codes for CASSRTLPTEAFF.

The chain uses TRBV10-3 and TRBJ1-1; D gene unclear. This CDR3 is built from 12 residues. Looked up from germline, CDR1 is ENHRY and CDR2 is SYGVKD. V was shortened by 4 bases and J by 1 base, with 4 bases between the two germline ends. The CDR3 coding sequence is TGTGCCATCAGTGGAGGGAACACTGAAGCTTTCTTT. It is translated as CAISGGNTEAFF.

The J gene is TRBJ2-1, the V gene TRBV27; D tentatively reads TRBD1 or TRBD2 (5 bases each). There are 11 residues in the CDR3. CDR1 and CDR2 (germline): MNHEY, SMNVEV (reference sequence). The ends were cut back, 6 bases at V and 15 bases at J, with 15 bases in the middle. In nucleotides, the CDR3 is TGTGCCAGCAGGAGGGGCCGTGATCTGTTCTTC. Its translation is CASRRGRDLFF.

CDR3 sequence (DNA): TGTGCCAGCAGTCCCGCCGGACTAGCTGGGGAGACCCAGTACTTC. It translates to CASSPAGLAGETQYF. This chain uses TRBV6-2 or TRBV6-3 with TRBJ2-5; 8 bases line up with TRBD2. V shed 5 bases, J shed 5 bases, and the junction held 10 bases outside the gene matches. The CDR3 consists of 15 residues. Germline-derived CDR1 and CDR2 are MNHEY and SVGEGT.

This clone was seen once. V usage is TRBV11-2 and J usage is TRBJ2-7; possible D gene TRBD1, 5 bases. Germline loops: CDR1 SGHAT, CDR2 FQNNGV. The V and J ends lost 2 bases and 6 bases respectively, with 11 bases between them. The CDR3 is 13 amino acids. The CDR3 nucleotides read TGTGCCAGCAGCTTAAGGGAAGGGGTCGAGCAGTACTTC. Translation gives CASSLREGVEQYF.

The rearrangement links TRBV29-1 to TRBJ1-2; tentative D call: TRBD1 (6 bases). The germline CDR1 and CDR2 sequences are SQVTM and ANQGSEA. The CDR3 loop spans 12 amino acids. Trimming left V 1 base short and J 6 bases short, with 9 bases between. The DNA for the CDR3 is TGCAGCGTTGAAGCAGGGGCAGATGGCTACACCTTC. It specifies CSVEAGADGYTF.

For the CDR3, the DNA is TGTGCCAGCAGTGAATTGTACAGGGACGAGGCTGGCTACACCTTC. This sequence encodes CASSELYRDEAGYTF. The V and J genes are TRBV25-1 and TRBJ1-2; tentatively, D is TRBD1 (6 bases). The CDR3 spans 15 residues. V gave up 1 base and J gave up 7 bases, with 16 bases separating them. Germline V lookup: CDR1 MGHDK, CDR2 SYGVNS.

This chain uses TRBV5-4 with TRBJ2-5, with D unclear. V was pared by 2 bases and J by 3 bases, with 5 bases between. Per germline, CDR1 SGHNT and CDR2 YYREEE (reference sequence). This CDR3 has 12 residues. The CDR3 is CASSLVKETQYF. As DNA, the CDR3 is TGTGCCAGCAGCTTAGTTAAAGAGACCCAGTACTTC.

The chain joins TRBV11-3 to TRBJ2-3, with D uncertain. The ends were cut back, 5 bases at V and 7 bases at J, with 16 bases in the middle. The length of the CDR3 is 14 residues. In germline, CDR1 is SGHNT, CDR2 YENEEA. CDR3 bases: TGTGCCAGCAGCCCTAATCCGACACTTAATACGCAGTATTTT. Its translation: CASSPNPTLNTQYF.

The chain combines TRBV2 with TRBJ2-3, with D maybe TRBD1 (6 bases). Germline V gene lookup returns CDR1 SNHLY and CDR2 FYNNEI. With 3 bases removed from V and 0 bases from J, the gap between germline ends came to 16 bases. The CDR3 runs to 17 residues. The CDR3 coding sequence is TGTGCCAGCAGTGATCGCAGGGGCCTCTTTAGCACAGATACGCAGTATTTT. It translates to CASSDRRGLFSTDTQYF.

The chain links TRBV7-2 to TRBJ1-6; no firm D call. From germline, CDR1 is SGHTA and CDR2 FQGNSA. This CDR3 has 13 amino acids. The ends were cut back, 1 base at V and 9 bases at J, with 7 bases in the middle. The DNA of the CDR3 is TGTGCCAGCAGCTTAGAGCAGAGTTCACCCCTCCACTTT. Translating it yields CASSLEQSSPLHF.

This clone was seen once. The V call is TRBV28, the J call TRBJ2-7; either TRBD1 or TRBD2 may supply D (5 bases each). The V gene lost 3 bases and the J gene lost 9 bases, with 33 bases spanning the gap. Germline V gives CDR1 MDHEN, CDR2 SYDVKM. The CDR3 runs to 19 residues. The CDR3 sequence: CASSLSGTVAVAHPTRQYF. The CDR3 coding sequence is TGTGCCAGCAGTTTGTCTGGGACCGTTGCCGTAGCCCATCCTACGCGGCAGTACTTC.

The chain couples TRBV5-1 to TRBJ2-1, with 7 bases fitting TRBD1. Germline lookup yields CDR1 SGHRS and CDR2 YFSETQ. This CDR3 is built from 14 residues. V lost 4 bases and J lost 5; bases outside the gene matches: 6. The CDR3 here is CASSVTGLHNEQFF. CDR3 coding DNA: TGCGCCAGCAGCGTGACAGGGTTGCACAATGAGCAGTTCTTC.